These 19 T cell receptor beta chains came from one sample sequenced in a study of T cells in Graves' hyperthyroidism and ophthalmopathy. Researchers took RNA transcripts and amplified the TCR beta CDR3 regions from them. An initial round of RT-PCR targeting the TCR CDR3 relied on the HTBI primer set. TCRdb independently ran MiXCR on the multiplex PCR reads; one entry per CDR3 protein. The sample consists of a few hundred thousand distinct CDR3 sequences, about 45% of them appearing once. Source material: peripheral blood or thyroid tissue (not recorded which). These receptors came from an adult woman with Graves' disease, either hyperthyroidism or ophthalmopathy (not recorded which).

This chain uses TRBV29-1 with TRBJ2-2; 11 bases line up with TRBD1. J lost 4 bases, V lost 8 bases, and 6 bases had no gene match. Germline V gene data show CDR1 as SQVTM and CDR2 as ANQGSEA. The CDR3 length is 14 residues. The CDR3 loop reads CSSFGTGGTGELFF. The CDR3 DNA reads as TGCAGCAGCTTCGGGACAGGGGGCACCGGGGAGCTGTTTTTT.

This clonotype has only a few counts. Written as DNA, the CDR3 is TGTGCCTGGACCGGGGGCCGATATGAAAAACTGTTTTTT. It translates to CAWTGGRYEKLFF. V usage is TRBV30 and J usage is TRBJ1-4, with D maybe TRBD1 (6 bases). CDR1 and CDR2 from the germline V gene are GTSNPN and SVGIG (reference sequence). V dropped 4 bases and J dropped 6 bases, with 12 bases sitting between them. This CDR3 has 13 amino acids. The variable domain in full, with the rest retrieved from reference TRBV30 and TRBJ1-4, is SQTIHQWPATLVQPVGSPLSLECTVEGTSNPNLYWYRQAAGRGLQLLFYSVGIGQISSEVPQNLSASRPQDRQFILSSKKLLLSDSGFYLCAWTGGRYEKLFFGSGTQLSVL.

This clonotype was detected ten times or more. This chain links TRBV5-1 with TRBJ2-7; the D gene is possibly TRBD2 (5 bases). Looked up from germline, CDR1 is SGHRS and CDR2 is YFSETQ. Trimming pared 0 bases from V and 0 bases from J, leaving 7 bases between. This CDR3 contains 14 residues. CDR3 DNA: TGCGCCAGCAGCTTGGTTAGCGCCTCCTACGAGCAGTACTTC. Translated, it gives CASSLVSASYEQYF.

This clonotype has ten or more counts. The rearrangement joins TRBV7-9 to TRBJ2-5; 7 nucleotides align to TRBD1. The CDR3 consists of 14 residues. CDR1 is SEHNR and CDR2 is FQNEAQ in the germline V gene (reference sequence). Losses at the gene ends were 4 bases for V and 3 bases for J; bases not matched to a gene: 5. This CDR3 reads CASSSFGTEETQYF. For the CDR3, the DNA is TGTGCCAGCAGCTCATTTGGGACAGAAGAGACCCAGTACTTC.

The V call is TRBV5-1, the J call TRBJ2-7; 10 bases match TRBD2. J lost 5 bases, V lost 5 bases, and 7 bases had no gene match. This CDR3 region has 14 residues. Germline V gene sequence: CDR1 SGHRS, CDR2 YFSETQ. CDR3 region: CASREVGTSDEQYF. CDR3 bases: TGCGCCAGCAGAGAGGTTGGGACTAGCGACGAGCAGTACTTC.

The rearrangement links TRBV24-1 to TRBJ1-1; D is undetermined. Germline assignment: CDR1 KGHDR and CDR2 SFDVKD. V was clipped by 2 bases and J by 0 bases, with 12 bases between them. CDR3 length: 16 amino acids. The CDR3 spells CATSDSRSGMNTEAFF. CDR3 nucleotides: TGTGCCACCAGTGATTCGCGGTCTGGCATGAACACTGAAGCTTTCTTT.

Concerning this clonotype itself: A much larger clone sits a single nucleotide away, making a read error possible. The chain uses TRBV7-9 and TRBJ2-2; 11 nucleotides align to TRBD2. The germline V gene encodes CDR1 SEHNR and CDR2 FQNEAQ (reference sequence). The CDR3 sequence is 16 residues long. V lost 11 bases to trimming and J lost 6 bases; unmatched junction nucleotides: 14. CDR3 sequence: CACTPLAGGAAGELFF. CDR3 sequence (DNA): TGTGCCTGCACCCCGCTAGCGGGAGGAGCCGCCGGGGAGCTGTTTTTT.

The chain joins TRBV12-3 or TRBV12-4 to TRBJ1-5; weak D call: TRBD1 (5 bases). The CDR3 contains 14 residues. V was shortened by 5 bases and J by 7 bases, with 15 bases between the two germline ends. CDR3 in amino acids: CASSGGGAWQPQHF. DNA for the CDR3: TGTGCCAGCAGTGGCGGAGGGGCCTGGCAGCCCCAGCATTTT.

In its sample, this clonotype was seen a few times. This rearrangement joins TRBV30 to TRBJ2-7; D ambiguous. CDR3 length: 13 residues. The germline V gene has CDR1 GTSNPN and CDR2 SVGIG (reference sequence). V shed 0 bases and J shed 3 bases, with 9 bases lying between them. DNA for the CDR3: TGTGCCTGGAGTGTACAGCTACTCTACGAGCAGTACTTC. The encoded protein is CAWSVQLLYEQYF.

The chain employs TRBV2 and TRBJ2-7; TRBD1 aligns across 8 bases. Losses at the gene ends were 6 bases for V and 5 bases for J; bases not matched to a gene: 6. Germline loops: CDR1 SNHLY, CDR2 FYNNEI. The CDR3 loop spans 13 amino acids. The CDR3 DNA follows: TGTGCCAGCAGCCTCCCAGGGGGCGACGAGCAGTACTTC. Encoded protein: CASSLPGGDEQYF. The full variable domain, its missing parts supplied by reference TRBV2 and TRBJ2-7, is EPEVTQTPSHQVTQMGQEVILRCVPISNHLYFYWYRQILGQKVEFLVSFYNNEISEKSEIFDDQFSVERPDGSNFTLKIRSTKLEDSAMYFCASSLPGGDEQYFGPGTRLTVT.

The rearrangement joins TRBV10-3 to TRBJ1-6; no firm D call. Trimming removed 7 bases from V and 8 bases from J, with 12 bases in between. Germline V gives CDR1 ENHRY, CDR2 SYGVKD. The CDR3 loop spans 13 amino acids. The CDR3 region has the DNA TGTGCCATCACGCCCGGTGGGGATTCACCCCTCCACTTT. The encoded protein is CAITPGGDSPLHF.

V gene TRBV11-2 combines with J gene TRBJ2-2; TRBD2 matches at 9 bases. The CDR3 length is 16 residues. Germline V lookup: CDR1 SGHAT, CDR2 FQNNGV. V trimming: 6 bases; J trimming: 6 bases; junction bases outside the gene matches: 11. The CDR3 coding sequence is TGTGCCAGCAGTTGGGTAGCAGCGGGAGGACCCGGGGAGCTGTTTTTT. Protein: CASSWVAAGGPGELFF.

This clonotype was detected many times. The chain joins TRBV2 to TRBJ2-5; TRBD1 is a possible D gene (6 bases). Trimming stripped 4 bases from V and 5 bases from J, with 11 bases between. CDR1 and CDR2 (germline): SNHLY, FYNNEI. CDR3 length: 13 amino acids. The CDR3 loop reads CASSVGQMETQYF. For the CDR3, the DNA is TGTGCCAGCAGTGTGGGACAAATGGAGACCCAGTACTTC.

This clonotype was seen ten or more times. This chain connects TRBV19 to TRBJ2-6, with no clear D. This CDR3 region has 13 residues. In germline, CDR1 is LNHDA, CDR2 SQIVND (reference sequence). V was pared by 9 bases and J by 0 bases, with 6 bases between. The CDR3 reads CASRFSGANVLTF. The DNA for the CDR3 is TGTGCCAGCAGATTCTCTGGGGCCAACGTCCTGACTTTC.

This chain joins TRBV5-1 and TRBJ2-5; 7 bases line up with TRBD1. J was trimmed by 7 bases and V by 0 bases; bases with no gene match: 9. The CDR3 is made up of 15 amino acids. Germline V lookup: CDR1 SGHRS, CDR2 YFSETQ. The CDR3: CASSLGPTGDGTQYF. The CDR3, as DNA: TGCGCCAGCAGCTTGGGCCCCACAGGGGACGGGACCCAGTACTTC.

The V and J genes are TRBV5-1 and TRBJ1-1; D is undetermined. This CDR3 spans 13 amino acids. Per germline, CDR1 SGHRS and CDR2 YFSETQ. Trimming removed 4 bases at V and 7 bases at J, with 14 bases between. The CDR3 loop reads CASSGYSYNEAFF. For the CDR3, the DNA is TGCGCCAGCAGCGGGTACTCCTACAATGAAGCTTTCTTT.

The chain employs TRBV3-1 and TRBJ2-5, with 11 bases matching TRBD1. Germline V CDR1 and CDR2: LGHDT, YNNKEL (reference sequence). The CDR3 is 19 amino acids. The trim removed 5 bases at V and 5 bases at J, leaving 19 bases unmatched. CDR3 amino acids: CASSSRPGQGATVGETQYF. The CDR3 DNA is TGTGCCAGCAGCAGCCGACCCGGACAGGGGGCCACCGTGGGGGAGACCCAGTACTTC.

This clonotype was seen only once. This sequence joins TRBV5-1 and TRBJ2-7; no definite D call. In germline, CDR1 is SGHRS, CDR2 YFSETQ. Trimming pared 4 bases from V and 1 base from J, leaving 12 bases between. The CDR3 extends over 14 amino acids. CDR3 in DNA: TGCGCCAGCAGCCCCCTGCCCGCTTCCTACGAGCAGTACTTC. Its translation is CASSPLPASYEQYF.

This clonotype came up a few times. V and J are TRBV4-1 and TRBJ1-5; D ambiguous. The CDR3 length is 18 residues. CDR1 is MGHRA and CDR2 is YSYEKL in the germline V gene. V was shortened by 5 bases and J by 3 bases, with 23 bases between the two germline ends. CDR3 sequence (DNA): TGCGCCAGCAGCTTTTCTTTTCCGCGTAGGGCTTTCAATCAGCCCCAGCATTTT. Its protein is CASSFSFPRRAFNQPQHF.